Below, 7 T cell receptor beta chains from the same sample are listed, as sequenced in a study of blood T cell repertoires in COVID-19. Sequencing used immunoSEQ multiplex PCR; TCRdb keeps in-frame clones, though not all of them. This table has some 250,000 clones, roughly 90% appearing once. Sequenced sample: PBMCs or T cells enriched from blood (not recorded which). These receptors all stem from a woman in her twenties or thirties with acute COVID-19.

The genes are TRBV28 and TRBJ2-5; D is possibly TRBD2 (6 bases). Trimming pared 3 bases from V and 1 base from J, leaving 9 bases between. Germline CDR1 and CDR2: MDHEN and SYDVKM. The CDR3 contains 14 residues. The CDR3 DNA is TGTGCCAGCAGTTTGACGGGACTCCAAGAGACCCAGTACTTC. Encoded protein: CASSLTGLQETQYF.

Comment on this clone: This sample includes further DNA sequences coding for the same CDR3. The chain employs TRBV7-3 and TRBJ2-3, with 11 bases identical to TRBD2. The CDR3 has 14 residues. J lost 5 bases, V lost 2 bases, and 0 bases had no gene match. CDR1 and CDR2 (germline): SGHTA, FQGTGA. CDR3 bases: TGTGCCAGCAGCTTAGGGACTAGCGGAGATACGCAGTATTTT. This codes for CASSLGTSGDTQYF.

The chain combines TRBV2 with TRBJ1-2; no clear D. Deletions cut 0 bases from V and 8 bases from J, with 13 bases between. CDR1 and CDR2 from the germline V gene are SNHLY and FYNNEI. This CDR3 is 14 amino acids long. CDR3 sequence reads: CASSEALTYWGYTF. Here the CDR3 DNA reads TGTGCCAGCAGTGAAGCGCTGACTTATTGGGGCTACACCTTC.

Concerning this clone itself: A read error may produce the germline difference seen at one junction end. The J gene is TRBJ2-1, the V gene TRBV6-2 or TRBV6-3; 9 bases fit TRBD2. In germline, CDR1 is MNHEY, CDR2 SVGEGT. The CDR3 covers 14 residues. This chain's CDR3 is CASSYARGGPNGVF. The CDR3 nucleotides read TGTGCCAGCAGTTACGCGCGGGGGGGCCCTAATGGGGTCTTC.

The V and J genes are TRBV15 and TRBJ1-4; no definite D call. The CDR3 totals 14 residues. Germline-derived CDR1 and CDR2 are LNHNV and YYDKDF (reference sequence). Trimming shortened V by 5 bases and J by 7 bases, and 14 bases separated the two germline ends. DNA of the CDR3: TGTGCCACCAGCCGCACAAATAGAGGTGAAAAACTGTTTTTT. Protein sequence: CATSRTNRGEKLFF.

This rearrangement joins TRBV20-1 to TRBJ1-1, with D hard to call. V lost 3 bases and J 0 bases, leaving 5 bases between the germline ends. Looked up from germline, CDR1 is DFQATT and CDR2 is SNEGSKA (reference sequence). This CDR3 region has 12 residues. The chain's CDR3 is CSASPMNTEAFF. DNA of the CDR3: TGCAGTGCTAGTCCAATGAACACTGAAGCTTTCTTT.

This clone was counted a few times. This chain connects TRBV27 to TRBJ2-2; a possible D gene is TRBD2 (6 bases). There are 15 residues in the CDR3. The V and J ends lost 3 bases and 3 bases respectively, with 11 bases between them. Germline V gene sequence: CDR1 MNHEY, CDR2 SMNVEV (reference sequence). The CDR3 nucleotides are TGTGCCAGCAGTTTTTCGTGGGGGGACACCGGGGAGCTGTTTTTT. Translating gives CASSFSWGDTGELFF.